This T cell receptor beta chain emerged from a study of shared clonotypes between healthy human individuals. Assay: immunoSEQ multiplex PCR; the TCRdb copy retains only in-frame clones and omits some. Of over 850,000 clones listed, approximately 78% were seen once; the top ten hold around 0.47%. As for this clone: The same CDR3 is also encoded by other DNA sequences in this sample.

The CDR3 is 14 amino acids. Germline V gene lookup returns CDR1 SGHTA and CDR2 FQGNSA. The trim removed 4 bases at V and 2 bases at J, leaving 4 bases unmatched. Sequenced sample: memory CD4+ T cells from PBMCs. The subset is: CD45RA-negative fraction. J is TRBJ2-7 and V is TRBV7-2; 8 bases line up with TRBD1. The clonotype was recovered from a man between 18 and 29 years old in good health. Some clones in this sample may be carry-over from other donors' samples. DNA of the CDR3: TGTGCCAGCAGCTCCACAGGGGGGCCCTACGAGCAGTACTTC. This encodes CASSSTGGPYEQYF.